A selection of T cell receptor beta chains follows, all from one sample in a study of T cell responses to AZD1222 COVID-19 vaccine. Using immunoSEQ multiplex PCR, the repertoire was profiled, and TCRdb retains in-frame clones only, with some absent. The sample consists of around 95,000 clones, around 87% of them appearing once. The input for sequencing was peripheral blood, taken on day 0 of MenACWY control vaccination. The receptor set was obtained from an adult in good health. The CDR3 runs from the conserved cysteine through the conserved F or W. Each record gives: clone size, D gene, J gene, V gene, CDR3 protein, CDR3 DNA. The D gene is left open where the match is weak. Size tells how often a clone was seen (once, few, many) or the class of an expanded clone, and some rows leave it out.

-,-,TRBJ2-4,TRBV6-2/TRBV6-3,CASSYAGTPLAKNIQYF,TGTGCCAGCAGTTACGCCGGGACACCACTAGCCAAAAACATTCAGTACTTC
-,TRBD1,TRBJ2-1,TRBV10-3,CAISWTGGMFF,TGTGCCATCAGTTGGACAGGGGGCATGTTCTTC
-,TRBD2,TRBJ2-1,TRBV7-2,CASSPDSGLYNEQFF,TGTGCCAGCAGCCCTGATAGCGGGCTATACAATGAGCAGTTCTTC
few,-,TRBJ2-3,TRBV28,CASTPTGATDTQYF,TGTGCCAGCACCCCGACAGGAGCCACAGATACGCAGTATTTT
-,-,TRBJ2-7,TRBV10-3,CAISDGLAAENEQYF,TGTGCCATCAGTGATGGGCTAGCAGCCGAAAACGAGCAGTACTTC
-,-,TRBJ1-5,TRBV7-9,CASSLGDENQPQHF,TGTGCCAGCAGCTTGGGGGACGAAAATCAGCCCCAGCATTTT
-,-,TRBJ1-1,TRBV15,CATSRSNQGITEAFF,TGTGCCACCAGCAGATCGAATCAGGGGATCACTGAAGCTTTCTTT
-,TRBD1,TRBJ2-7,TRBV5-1,CASSFDRDSYEQYF,TGCGCCAGCAGCTTCGACCGGGACAGCTACGAGCAGTACTTC
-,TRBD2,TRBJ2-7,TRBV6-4,CASARGGYEQYF,TGTGCCAGCGCCCGGGGGGGCTACGAGCAGTACTTC
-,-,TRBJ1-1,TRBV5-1,CASSLSGGNTEAFF,TGCGCCAGCAGCTTGAGTGGTGGGAACACTGAAGCTTTCTTT
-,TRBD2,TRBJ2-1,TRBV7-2,CASSQGLAGGDNYNEQFF,TGTGCCAGCAGTCAAGGGCTAGCGGGAGGCGACAACTACAATGAGCAGTTCTTC
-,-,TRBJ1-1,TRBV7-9,CASSLTGFRTEAFF,TGTGCCAGCAGCCTAACAGGGTTTCGGACTGAAGCTTTCTTT
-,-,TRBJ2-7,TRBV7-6,CASSFGGLSSYEQYF,TGTGCCAGCAGCTTTGGAGGGTTGAGCTCCTACGAGCAGTACTTC
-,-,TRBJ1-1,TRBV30,CAFLIASEAFF,TGTGCCTTCCTAATCGCCTCTGAAGCTTTCTTT
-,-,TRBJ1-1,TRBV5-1,CASSFLQGNAEAFF,TGCGCCAGCAGCTTCCTTCAGGGGAACGCTGAAGCTTTCTTT
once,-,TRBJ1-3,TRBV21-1,CASSATVSGNTIYF,TGTGCCAGCAGCGCGACGGTTTCTGGAAACACCATATATTTT
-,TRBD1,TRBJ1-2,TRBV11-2,CASSFGQGQGYHYTF,TGTGCCAGCAGCTTTGGCCAGGGACAGGGATACCACTACACCTTC